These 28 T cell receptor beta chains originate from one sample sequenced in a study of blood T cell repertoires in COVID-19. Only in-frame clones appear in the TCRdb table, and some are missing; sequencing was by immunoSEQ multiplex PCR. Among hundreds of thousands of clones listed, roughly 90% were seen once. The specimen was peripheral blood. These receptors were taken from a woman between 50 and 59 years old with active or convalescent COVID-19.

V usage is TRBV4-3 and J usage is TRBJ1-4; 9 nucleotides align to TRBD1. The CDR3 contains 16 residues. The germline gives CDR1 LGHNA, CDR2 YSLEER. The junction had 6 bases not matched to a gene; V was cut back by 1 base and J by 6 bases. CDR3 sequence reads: CASSQAGDRADEKLFF. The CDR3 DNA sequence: TGCGCCAGCAGCCAAGCCGGGGACAGGGCAGATGAAAAACTGTTTTTT.

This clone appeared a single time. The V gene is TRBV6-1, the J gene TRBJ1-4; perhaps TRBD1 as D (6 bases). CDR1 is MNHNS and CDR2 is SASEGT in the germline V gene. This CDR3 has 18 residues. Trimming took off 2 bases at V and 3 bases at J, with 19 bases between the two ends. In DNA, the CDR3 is TGTGCCAGCAGTGAATCACTCAGAGGGGGTGAGGCTAATGAAAAACTGTTTTTT. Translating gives CASSESLRGGEANEKLFF.

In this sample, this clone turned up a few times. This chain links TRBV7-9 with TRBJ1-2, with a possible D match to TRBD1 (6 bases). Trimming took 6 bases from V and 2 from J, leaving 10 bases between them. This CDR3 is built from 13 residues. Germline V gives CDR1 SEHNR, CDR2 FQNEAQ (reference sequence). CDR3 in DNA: TGTGCCAGCAGTCATGGACAGAACTATGGCTACACCTTC. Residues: CASSHGQNYGYTF.

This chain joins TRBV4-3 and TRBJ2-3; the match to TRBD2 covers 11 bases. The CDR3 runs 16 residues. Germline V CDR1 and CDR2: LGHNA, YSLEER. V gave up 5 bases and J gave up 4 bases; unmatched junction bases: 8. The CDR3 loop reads CASSLSSGGGSDTQYF. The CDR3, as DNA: TGCGCCAGCAGCTTAAGTAGCGGGGGGGGCTCAGATACGCAGTATTTT.

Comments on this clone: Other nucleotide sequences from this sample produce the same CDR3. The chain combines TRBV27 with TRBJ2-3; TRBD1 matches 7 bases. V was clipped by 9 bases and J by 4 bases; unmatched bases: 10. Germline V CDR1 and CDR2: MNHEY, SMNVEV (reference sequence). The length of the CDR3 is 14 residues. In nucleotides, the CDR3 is TGTGCCAGTAGCCTCCGACAGGGAGCAGATACGCAGTATTTT. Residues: CASSLRQGADTQYF.

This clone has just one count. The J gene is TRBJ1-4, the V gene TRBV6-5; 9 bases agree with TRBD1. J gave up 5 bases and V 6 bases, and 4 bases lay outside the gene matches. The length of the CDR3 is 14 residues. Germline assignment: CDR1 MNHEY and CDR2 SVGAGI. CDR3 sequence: CASSSGTGNEKLFF. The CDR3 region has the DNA TGTGCCAGCAGCTCCGGGACAGGGAATGAAAAACTGTTTTTT.

The CDR3 is CASSLGTSGSNEQFF. The CDR3 DNA sequence: TGTGCCAGCAGCCTAGGGACTAGCGGGAGTAATGAGCAGTTCTTC. This chain connects TRBV7-6 to TRBJ2-1, with 14 bases lining up with TRBD2. The ends lost 5 bases at V and 7 bases at J; junction bases unmatched: 4. Germline CDR1 SGHVS, CDR2 FNYEAQ. CDR3 length: 15 amino acids. Filled out from reference TRBV7-6 and TRBJ2-1, the complete variable domain reads GAGVSQSPRYKVTKRGQDVALRCDPISGHVSLYWYRQALGQGPEFLTYFNYEAQQDKSGLPNDRFSAERPEGSISTLTIQRTEQRDSAMYRCASSLGTSGSNEQFFGPGTRLTVL.

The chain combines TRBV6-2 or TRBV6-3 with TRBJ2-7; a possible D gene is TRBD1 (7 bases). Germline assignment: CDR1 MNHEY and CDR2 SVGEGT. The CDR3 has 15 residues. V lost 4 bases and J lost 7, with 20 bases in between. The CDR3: CASSSWTGQAGEQYF. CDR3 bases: TGTGCCAGCAGTTCTTGGACAGGACAGGCGGGGGAGCAGTACTTC.

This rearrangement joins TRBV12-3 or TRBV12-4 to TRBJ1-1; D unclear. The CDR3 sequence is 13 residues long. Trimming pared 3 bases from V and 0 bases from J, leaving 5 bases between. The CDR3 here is CASSFWLNTEAFF. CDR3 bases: TGTGCCAGCAGTTTTTGGCTGAACACTGAAGCTTTCTTT.

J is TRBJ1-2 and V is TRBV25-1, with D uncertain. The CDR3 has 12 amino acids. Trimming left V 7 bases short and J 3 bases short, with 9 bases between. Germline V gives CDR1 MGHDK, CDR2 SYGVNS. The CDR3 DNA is TGTGCCAGCAACGAGGGTGACTATGGCTACACCTTC. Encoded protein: CASNEGDYGYTF.

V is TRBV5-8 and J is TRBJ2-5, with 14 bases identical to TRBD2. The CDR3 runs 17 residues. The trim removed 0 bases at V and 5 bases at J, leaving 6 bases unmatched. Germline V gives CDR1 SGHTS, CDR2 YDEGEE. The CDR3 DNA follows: TGTGCCAGCAGCTTGGGCCGACTAGCGGGAGGGTCGGAGACCCAGTACTTC. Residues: CASSLGRLAGGSETQYF.

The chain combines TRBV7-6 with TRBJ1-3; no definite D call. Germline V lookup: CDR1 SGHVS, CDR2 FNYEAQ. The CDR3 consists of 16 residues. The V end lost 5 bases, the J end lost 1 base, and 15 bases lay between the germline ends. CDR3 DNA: TGTGCCAGCAGCAGCCGCAGAACAGATTCTGGAAACACCATATATTTT. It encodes CASSSRRTDSGNTIYF.

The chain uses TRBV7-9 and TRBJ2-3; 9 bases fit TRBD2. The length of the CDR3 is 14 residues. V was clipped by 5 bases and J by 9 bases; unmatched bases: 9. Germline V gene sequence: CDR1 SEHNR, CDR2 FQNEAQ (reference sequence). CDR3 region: CASSPSAGGRTQYF. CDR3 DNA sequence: TGTGCCAGCAGCCCGAGTGCGGGGGGGAGGACGCAGTATTTT. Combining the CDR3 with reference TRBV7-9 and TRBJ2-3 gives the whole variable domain DTGVSQNPRHKITKRGQNVTFRCDPISEHNRLYWYRQTLGQGPEFLTYFQNEAQLEKSRLLSDRFSAERPKGSFSTLEIQRTEQGDSAMYLCASSPSAGGRTQYFGPGTRLTVL.

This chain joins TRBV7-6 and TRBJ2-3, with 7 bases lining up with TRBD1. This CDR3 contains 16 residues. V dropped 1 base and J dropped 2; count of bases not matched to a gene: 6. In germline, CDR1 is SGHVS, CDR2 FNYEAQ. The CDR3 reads CASSLGQGLVTDTQYF. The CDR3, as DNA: TGTGCCAGCAGCTTAGGACAGGGATTGGTCACAGATACGCAGTATTTT. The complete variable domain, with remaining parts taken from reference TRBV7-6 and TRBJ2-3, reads GAGVSQSPRYKVTKRGQDVALRCDPISGHVSLYWYRQALGQGPEFLTYFNYEAQQDKSGLPNDRFSAERPEGSISTLTIQRTEQRDSAMYRCASSLGQGLVTDTQYFGPGTRLTVL.

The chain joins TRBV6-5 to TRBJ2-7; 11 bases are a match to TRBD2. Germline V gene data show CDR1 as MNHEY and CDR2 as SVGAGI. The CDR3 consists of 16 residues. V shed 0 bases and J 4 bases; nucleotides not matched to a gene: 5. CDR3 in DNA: TGTGCCAGCAGTTACTCTCAACTAGCGGGAGCTTACGAGCAGTACTTC. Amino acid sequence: CASSYSQLAGAYEQYF.

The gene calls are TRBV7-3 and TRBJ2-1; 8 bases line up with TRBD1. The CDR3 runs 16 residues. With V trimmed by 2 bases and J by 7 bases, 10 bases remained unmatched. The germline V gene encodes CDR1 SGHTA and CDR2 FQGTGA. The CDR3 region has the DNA TGTGCCAGCAGCTTAGGTTGGCAGGGGGCTCTAAATGAGCAGTTCTTC. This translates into CASSLGWQGALNEQFF.

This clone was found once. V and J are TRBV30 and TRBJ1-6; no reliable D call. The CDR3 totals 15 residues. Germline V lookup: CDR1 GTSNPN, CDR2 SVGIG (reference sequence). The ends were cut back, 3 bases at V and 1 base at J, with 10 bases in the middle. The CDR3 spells CAWSAEGSYNSPLHF. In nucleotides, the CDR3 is TGTGCCTGGAGCGCGGAGGGTTCCTATAATTCACCCCTCCACTTT. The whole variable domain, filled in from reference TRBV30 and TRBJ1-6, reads SQTIHQWPATLVQPVGSPLSLECTVEGTSNPNLYWYRQAAGRGLQLLFYSVGIGQISSEVPQNLSASRPQDRQFILSSKKLLLSDSGFYLCAWSAEGSYNSPLHFGNGTRLTVT.

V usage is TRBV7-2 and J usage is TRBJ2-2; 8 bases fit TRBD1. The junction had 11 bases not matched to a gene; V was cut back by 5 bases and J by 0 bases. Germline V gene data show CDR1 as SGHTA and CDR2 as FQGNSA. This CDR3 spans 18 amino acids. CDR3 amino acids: CASSVSTGTGTNTGELFF. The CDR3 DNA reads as TGTGCCAGCAGCGTGTCGACCGGGACAGGAACGAACACCGGGGAGCTGTTTTTT.

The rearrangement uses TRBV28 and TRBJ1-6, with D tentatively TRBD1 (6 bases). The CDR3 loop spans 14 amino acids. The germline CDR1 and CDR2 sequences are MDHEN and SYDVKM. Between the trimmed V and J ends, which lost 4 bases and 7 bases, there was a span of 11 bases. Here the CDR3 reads CASSSGHQNSPLHF. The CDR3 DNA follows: TGTGCCAGCAGTTCGGGACACCAAAATTCACCCCTCCACTTT.

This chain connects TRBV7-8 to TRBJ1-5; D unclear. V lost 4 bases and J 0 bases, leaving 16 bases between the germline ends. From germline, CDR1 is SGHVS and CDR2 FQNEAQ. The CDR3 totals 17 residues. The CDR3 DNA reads TGTGCCAGCAGCTCCCCCCCCACCCGGGGTAGCAATCAGCCCCAGCATTTT. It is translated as CASSSPPTRGSNQPQHF.

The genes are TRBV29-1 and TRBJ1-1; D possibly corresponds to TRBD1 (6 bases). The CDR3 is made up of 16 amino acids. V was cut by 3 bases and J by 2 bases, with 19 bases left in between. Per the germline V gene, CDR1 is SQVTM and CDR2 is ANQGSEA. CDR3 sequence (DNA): TGCAGCGTTGATGAAGGGGACAAGAGATTAAACACTGAAGCTTTCTTT. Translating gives CSVDEGDKRLNTEAFF. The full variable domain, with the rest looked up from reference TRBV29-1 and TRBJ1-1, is SAVISQKPSRDICQRGTSLTIQCQVDSQVTMMFWYRQQPGQSLTLIATANQGSEATYESGFVIDKFPISRPNLTFSTLTVSNMSPEDSSIYLCSVDEGDKRLNTEAFFGQGTRLTVV.

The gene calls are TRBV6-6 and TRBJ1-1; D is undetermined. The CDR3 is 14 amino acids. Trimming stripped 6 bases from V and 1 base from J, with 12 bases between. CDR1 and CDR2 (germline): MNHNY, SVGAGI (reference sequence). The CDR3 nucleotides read TGTGCCAGCAGCCCTGGCTCCAAGAACACTGAAGCTTTCTTT. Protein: CASSPGSKNTEAFF.

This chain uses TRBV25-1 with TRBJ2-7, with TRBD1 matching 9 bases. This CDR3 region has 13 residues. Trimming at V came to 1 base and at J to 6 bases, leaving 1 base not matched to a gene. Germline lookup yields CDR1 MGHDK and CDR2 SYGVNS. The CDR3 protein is CASSELTGGEQYF. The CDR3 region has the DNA TGTGCCAGCAGTGAATTGACAGGGGGCGAGCAGTACTTC.

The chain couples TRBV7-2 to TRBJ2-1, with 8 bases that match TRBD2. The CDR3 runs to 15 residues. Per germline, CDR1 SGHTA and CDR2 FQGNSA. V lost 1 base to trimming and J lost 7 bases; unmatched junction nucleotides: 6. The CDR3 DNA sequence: TGTGCCAGCAGCTTAGACGGGAGGGCCCCGAATGAGCAGTTCTTC. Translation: CASSLDGRAPNEQFF.

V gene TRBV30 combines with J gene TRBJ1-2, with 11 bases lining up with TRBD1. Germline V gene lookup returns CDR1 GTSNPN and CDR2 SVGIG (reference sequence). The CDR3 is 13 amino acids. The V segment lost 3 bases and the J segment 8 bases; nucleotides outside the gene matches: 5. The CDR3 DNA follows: TGTGCCTGGAGCGCGGACAGGGGGCACGGCTACACCTTC. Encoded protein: CAWSADRGHGYTF.

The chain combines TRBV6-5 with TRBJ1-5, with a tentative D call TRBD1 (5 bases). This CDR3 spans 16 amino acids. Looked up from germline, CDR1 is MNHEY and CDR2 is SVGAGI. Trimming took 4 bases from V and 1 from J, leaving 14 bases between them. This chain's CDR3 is CASSSSGWGSNQPQHF. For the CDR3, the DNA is TGTGCCAGCAGTTCCTCTGGCTGGGGCAGCAATCAGCCCCAGCATTTT.

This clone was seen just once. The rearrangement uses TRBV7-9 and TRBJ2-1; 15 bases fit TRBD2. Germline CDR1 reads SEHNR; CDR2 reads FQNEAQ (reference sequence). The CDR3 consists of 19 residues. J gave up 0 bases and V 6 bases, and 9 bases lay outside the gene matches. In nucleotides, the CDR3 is TGTGCCAGCAGTTCCCGGACTAGCGGGGGGGCCAGCTCCTACAATGAGCAGTTCTTC. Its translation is CASSSRTSGGASSYNEQFF.

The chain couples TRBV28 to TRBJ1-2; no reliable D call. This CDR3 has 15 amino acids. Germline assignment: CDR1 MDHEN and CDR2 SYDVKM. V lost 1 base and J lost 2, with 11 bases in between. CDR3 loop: CASSLLGRGNYGYTF. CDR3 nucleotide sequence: TGTGCCAGCAGTTTATTAGGCCGGGGAAACTATGGCTACACCTTC.